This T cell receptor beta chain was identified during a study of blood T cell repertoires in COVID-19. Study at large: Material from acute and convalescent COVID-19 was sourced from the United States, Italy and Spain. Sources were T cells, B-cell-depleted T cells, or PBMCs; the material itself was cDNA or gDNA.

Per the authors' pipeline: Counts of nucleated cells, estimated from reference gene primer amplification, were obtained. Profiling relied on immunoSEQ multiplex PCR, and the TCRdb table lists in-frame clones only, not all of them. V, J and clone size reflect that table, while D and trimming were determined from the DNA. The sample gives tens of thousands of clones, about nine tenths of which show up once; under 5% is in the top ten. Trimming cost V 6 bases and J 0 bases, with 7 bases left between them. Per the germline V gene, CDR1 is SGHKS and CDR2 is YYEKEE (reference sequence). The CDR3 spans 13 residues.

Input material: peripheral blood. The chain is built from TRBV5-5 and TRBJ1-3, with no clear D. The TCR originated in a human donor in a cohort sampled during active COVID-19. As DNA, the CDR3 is TGTGCCAGCATCCAGAACTCTGGAAACACCATATATTTT. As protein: CASIQNSGNTIYF. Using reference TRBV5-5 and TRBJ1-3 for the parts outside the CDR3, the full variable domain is DAGVTQSPTHLIKTRGQQVTLRCSPISGHKSVSWYQQVLGQGPQFIFQYYEKEERGRGNFPDRFSARQFPNYSSELNVNALLLGDSALYLCASIQNSGNTIYFGEGSWLTVV.